This T cell receptor beta chain derives from a study of somatic mutations in cytotoxic T cells in rheumatoid arthritis. The study's findings and limits: The largest CD8+ clone made up over 20% of CD8+ cells in about an eighth of the roughly 60 patients.

In regard to this clone: The antigen is unknown.

There are 12 residues in the CDR3. CDR1 and CDR2 (germline): SEHNR, FQNEAQ (reference sequence). Trimming removed 4 bases at V and 6 bases at J, with 9 bases between. The method was immunoSEQ multiplex PCR; TCRdb's version includes in-frame clones alone and lacks a portion of them. The data contain 30,000 to 45,000 clones, under 85% of them singletons. This rearrangement joins TRBV7-9 to TRBJ1-1; D is unclear. Sequencing was carried out using CD8+ T cells sorted from blood. This TCR was recovered from a man in his forties in good health. As DNA, the CDR3 is TGTGCCAGCAGCTCACTAGGGCCTGAAGCTTTCTTT. Protein: CASSSLGPEAFF.